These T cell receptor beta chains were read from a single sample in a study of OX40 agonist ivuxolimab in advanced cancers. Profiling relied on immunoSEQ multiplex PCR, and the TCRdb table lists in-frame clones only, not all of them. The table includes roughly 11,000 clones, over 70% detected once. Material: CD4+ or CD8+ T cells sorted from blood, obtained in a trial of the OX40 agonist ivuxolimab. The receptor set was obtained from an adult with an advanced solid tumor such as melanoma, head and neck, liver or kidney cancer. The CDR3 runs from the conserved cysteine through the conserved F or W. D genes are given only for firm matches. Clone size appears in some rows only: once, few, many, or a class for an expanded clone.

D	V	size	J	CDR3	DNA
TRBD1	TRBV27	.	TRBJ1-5	CASGLGGANQPQHF	TGTGCCAGCGGCCTAGGGGGCGCGAATCAGCCCCAGCATTTT
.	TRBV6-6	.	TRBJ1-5	CASSYSAGFNQPQHF	TGTGCCAGCAGTTACTCAGCAGGGTTCAATCAGCCCCAGCATTTT
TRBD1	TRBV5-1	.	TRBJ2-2	CASTPGQGYTGELFF	TGCGCCAGCACTCCGGGACAGGGGTACACCGGGGAGCTGTTTTTT
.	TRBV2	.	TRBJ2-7	CASSENSPYEQYF	TGTGCCAGCAGTGAAAACTCGCCCTACGAGCAGTACTTC
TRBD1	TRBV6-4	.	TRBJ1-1	CASSAGGQGSEAFF	TGTGCCAGCAGTGCCGGGGGACAGGGTAGTGAAGCTTTCTTT
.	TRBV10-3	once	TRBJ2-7	CATLGHGAYEQYF	TGTGCCACCCTTGGCCATGGGGCTTACGAGCAGTACTTC
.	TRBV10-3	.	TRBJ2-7	CAIRRQGRDEQYF	TGTGCCATCAGGCGGCAGGGTAGGGACGAGCAGTACTTC
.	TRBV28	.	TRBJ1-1	CASGTKTGSSFMNTEAFF	TGTGCCAGCGGGACTAAGACAGGTTCCTCATTCATGAACACTGAAGCTTTCTTT
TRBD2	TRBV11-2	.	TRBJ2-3	CASSLLAGSTDTQYF	TGTGCCAGCAGCCTACTAGCGGGGAGCACAGATACGCAGTATTTT
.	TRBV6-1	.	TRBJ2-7	CASIRGYNEQYF	TGTGCCAGCATACGAGGGTACAACGAGCAGTACTTC
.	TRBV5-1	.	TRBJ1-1	CASSLVSGAMVTEAFF	TGCGCCAGCAGCTTGGTCAGCGGGGCGATGGTGACTGAAGCTTTCTTT
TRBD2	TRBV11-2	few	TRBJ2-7	CASTSGYEQYF	TGTGCCAGCACTAGCGGGTACGAGCAGTACTTC
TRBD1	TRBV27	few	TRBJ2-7	CASGPGQGLGEQYF	TGTGCCAGCGGACCGGGACAGGGGTTGGGAGAGCAGTACTTC
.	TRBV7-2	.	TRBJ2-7	CASSLGGGLYEQYF	TGTGCCAGCAGCTTGGGGGGGGGCCTATACGAGCAGTACTTC
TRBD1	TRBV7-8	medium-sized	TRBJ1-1	CASSLTGSAEAFF	TGTGCCAGCAGCTTGACAGGGTCTGCTGAAGCTTTCTTT
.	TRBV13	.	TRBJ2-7	CASSFGTPGKYEQYF	TGTGCCAGCAGCTTCGGGACCCCCGGGAAATACGAGCAGTACTTC
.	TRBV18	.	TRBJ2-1	CASSLEGVVSIYNEQFF	TGTGCCAGCTCCCTCGAGGGTGTTGTGAGTATTTACAATGAGCAGTTCTTC
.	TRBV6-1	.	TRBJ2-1	CASSEIIQGPHNEQFF	TGTGCCAGCAGTGAAATTATTCAGGGGCCACACAATGAGCAGTTCTTC
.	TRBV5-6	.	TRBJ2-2	CASSGAIGELFF	TGTGCCAGCAGCGGGGCCATCGGGGAGCTGTTTTTT
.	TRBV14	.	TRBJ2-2	CASRLTNTGELFF	TGTGCCAGCAGACTTACAAACACCGGGGAGCTGTTTTTT
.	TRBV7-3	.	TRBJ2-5	CASSPSLGDETQYF	TGTGCCAGCAGCCCATCTTTAGGGGATGAGACCCAGTACTTC
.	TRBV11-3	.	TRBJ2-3	CASSSSGGFPDTQYF	TGTGCCAGCAGCTCTTCCGGGGGTTTCCCCGATACGCAGTATTTT
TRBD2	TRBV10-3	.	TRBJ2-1	CAISVNIAGGPIEQFF	TGTGCCATCAGCGTGAACATAGCGGGAGGGCCCATTGAGCAGTTCTTC
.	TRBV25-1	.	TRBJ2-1	CASSEYYRDNEQFF	TGTGCCAGCAGTGAATATTACAGGGATAATGAGCAGTTCTTC
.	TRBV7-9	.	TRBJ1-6	CASSPFETYNSPLHF	TGTGCCAGCAGCCCGTTTGAGACCTATAATTCACCCCTCCACTTT
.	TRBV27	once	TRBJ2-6	CASSFLSGANVLTF	TGTGCCAGCAGTTTCCTCTCTGGGGCCAACGTCCTGACTTTC
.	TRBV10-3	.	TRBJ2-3	CAISDSGGIDTQYF	TGTGCCATCAGTGATTCGGGGGGCATAGATACGCAGTATTTT